This TCR beta chain appears in the sequencing data of a study of T cell repertoires in cytomegalovirus infection. Study at large: As its CMV epitopes, the study selected recently identified HLA-C-restricted and well-studied HLA-B-restricted targets. Indicated by public TCR beta signatures were CMV infection and matching HLA type.

Comments on this clonotype: Its antigen is not identified.

From the reads, TCRdb called clonotypes with MiXCR, one entry per CDR3 protein. The sample lists around 310,000 distinct CDR3 sequences, around 29% occurring once. With 10 bases removed from V and 8 bases from J, the gap between germline ends came to 18 bases. The germline gives CDR1 MNHEY, CDR2 SVGEGT. The CDR3 runs to 13 residues. The chain recombines TRBV6-2 or TRBV6-3 with TRBJ2-1, with D tentatively TRBD2 (5 bases). The source was cultured PBMCs, collected from culture after CMV antigen stimulation. The TCR comes from a human donor in good health (CMV status not recorded). Some clones in this sample may be carry-over from other donors' samples. The CDR3 DNA reads as TGTGCCACCGCTAGCCCACGTGCGGATGAGCAGTTCTTC. This codes for CATASPRADEQFF.